These 21 T cell receptor beta chains were sequenced from one sample in a study of shared clonotypes between healthy human individuals. Clones were read by immunoSEQ multiplex PCR, and TCRdb kept only the in-frame ones, dropping some. The data show 2 million to 2.5 million clones, 85% to 95% seen once. Sequencing was carried out using naive CD4+ T cells sorted from blood. As for subset: CD45RA+ positively selected. Receptor source: a man between 18 and 35 years old in good health.

This rearrangement joins TRBV5-8 to TRBJ1-2; D is unresolved. Trimming shortened V by 0 bases and J by 4 bases, and 10 bases separated the two germline ends. This CDR3 comprises 14 residues. CDR1 is SGHTS, CDR2 YDEGEE, per germline. The CDR3 reads CASSLGFTAYGYTF. CDR3 coding DNA: TGTGCCAGCAGCTTGGGGTTTACGGCCTATGGCTACACCTTC.

CDR3 bases: TGTGCCAGCAGTTTAGTACCGGACAGGGGTCATGAGCAGTTCTTC. Amino acids: CASSLVPDRGHEQFF. The chain recombines TRBV28 with TRBJ2-1, with 9 bases that match TRBD1. The CDR3 extends over 15 amino acids. Germline CDR1 is MDHEN and CDR2 is SYDVKM. Germline trimming cut 2 bases from V and 8 bases from J; bases unmatched to any gene: 7. Full variable domain (missing parts from reference TRBV28 and TRBJ2-1): DVKVTQSSRYLVKRTGEKVFLECVQDMDHENMFWYRQDPGLGLRLIYFSYDVKMKEKGDIPEGYSVSREKKERFSLILESASTNQTSMYLCASSLVPDRGHEQFFGPGTRLTVL.

This clone has a single count. This chain joins TRBV28 and TRBJ1-2, with TRBD1 identical over 7 bases. The V gene's germline CDR1 is MDHEN and CDR2 SYDVKM. V lost 11 bases to trimming and J lost 8 bases; unmatched junction nucleotides: 17. The CDR3 has 14 residues. The CDR3 reads CAHSRTGSSVGYTF. DNA of the CDR3: TGTGCCCATTCCCGGACAGGTTCATCGGTCGGCTACACCTTC.

This clone appeared once. CDR3 region: CASSLVGTHNVGNTIYF. CDR3 bases: TGCGCCAGCAGCTTGGTGGGGACACACAACGTTGGAAACACCATATATTTT. V usage is TRBV5-1 and J usage is TRBJ1-3; tentative D call: TRBD1 (6 bases). Trimming left V 0 bases short and J 3 bases short, with 16 bases between. Per the germline V gene, CDR1 is SGHRS and CDR2 is YFSETQ. This CDR3 is 17 amino acids long.

The chain couples TRBV10-3 to TRBJ2-7; D is undetermined. Between the trimmed V and J ends, which lost 2 bases and 9 bases, there was a span of 8 bases. Looked up from germline, CDR1 is ENHRY and CDR2 is SYGVKD. CDR3 length: 11 amino acids. The CDR3 nucleotides read TGTGCCATCAGTGAGGGGCTAGGGCAGTACTTC. Amino acid sequence: CAISEGLGQYF.

This chain links TRBV6-1 with TRBJ1-2, with D uncertain. The CDR3 is 14 amino acids. Trimming took 0 bases from V and 8 from J, leaving 13 bases between them. Germline-derived CDR1 and CDR2 are MNHNS and SASEGT. CDR3 in DNA: TGTGCCAGCAGTGAAGCGTTATCGGAAAAGGGCTACACCTTC. As protein: CASSEALSEKGYTF.

V usage is TRBV10-3 and J usage is TRBJ1-2, with D perhaps matching TRBD1 (6 bases). Trimming pared 10 bases from V and 8 bases from J, leaving 20 bases between. The germline gives CDR1 ENHRY, CDR2 SYGVKD. CDR3 length equals 13 residues. CDR3 loop: CATHRDTVEGYTF. The DNA for the CDR3 is TGTGCCACACACAGGGATACAGTGGAGGGCTACACCTTC.

The chain uses TRBV19 and TRBJ1-5, with TRBD1 matching 7 bases. Germline-derived CDR1 and CDR2 are LNHDA and SQIVND (reference sequence). CDR3 length: 15 residues. The J segment lost 2 bases and the V segment lost 2 bases, leaving 3 bases of the junction unmatched. The CDR3 is CASSISDRGNQPQHF. Written as DNA, the CDR3 is TGTGCCAGTAGTATAAGTGACAGGGGCAATCAGCCCCAGCATTTT.

This clone has a single count. V is TRBV7-8 and J is TRBJ2-2, with D possibly TRBD2 on 6 matching bases. Per the germline V gene, CDR1 is SGHVS and CDR2 is FQNEAQ. The CDR3 covers 13 residues. Trimming shortened V by 6 bases and J by 7 bases, and 12 bases separated the two germline ends. CDR3 sequence: CASSPEGIGELFF. CDR3 bases: TGTGCCAGCAGTCCGGAGGGTATCGGGGAGCTGTTTTTT.

Remarks on this clone: Other nucleotide sequences in the sample specify the same CDR3. V usage is TRBV4-3 and J usage is TRBJ2-2; 8 bases align to TRBD2. Germline CDR1 is LGHNA and CDR2 is YSLEER. With V trimmed by 0 bases and J by 4 bases, 4 bases remained unmatched. The CDR3 has 16 amino acids. This chain's CDR3 is CASSQEGLAGTGELFF. For the CDR3, the DNA is TGCGCCAGCAGCCAAGAAGGACTAGCAGGCACCGGGGAGCTGTTTTTT.

V is TRBV9 and J is TRBJ2-5, with TRBD1 matching 7 bases. This CDR3 has 17 amino acids. CDR1 is SGDLS, CDR2 YYNGEE, per germline. Trimming took 0 bases from V and 4 from J; bases not matched to a gene: 12. CDR3 residues: CASSVARDSRFGETQYF. CDR3 DNA sequence: TGTGCCAGCAGCGTAGCTCGGGACAGTAGGTTCGGAGAGACCCAGTACTTC.

The chain links TRBV5-1 to TRBJ1-2, with D unclear. The CDR3 loop spans 13 amino acids. Trimming stripped 1 base from V and 1 base from J, with 5 bases between. CDR1 is SGHRS and CDR2 is YFSETQ in the germline V gene. In DNA, the CDR3 is TGCGCCAGCAGCTTGAGTCTTAACTATGGCTACACCTTC. Residues: CASSLSLNYGYTF.

The V and J genes are TRBV6-5 and TRBJ2-2; D uncertain. The ends were cut back, 11 bases at V and 6 bases at J, with 13 bases in the middle. This CDR3 has 12 residues. Germline loops: CDR1 MNHEY, CDR2 SVGAGI. The CDR3 sequence: CASGRIAGELFF. Here the CDR3 DNA reads TGTGCCTCTGGACGGATAGCCGGGGAGCTGTTTTTT.

CDR3 amino acids: CASSEAGTGGIYAGEQYF. Written as DNA, the CDR3 is TGTGCCAGCAGTGAAGCGGGGACAGGGGGAATTTATGCGGGCGAGCAGTACTTC. The genes are TRBV6-1 and TRBJ2-7; TRBD1 agrees at 11 bases. The CDR3 loop spans 18 amino acids. The V gene's germline CDR1 is MNHNS and CDR2 SASEGT. The ends lost 0 bases at V and 6 bases at J; junction bases unmatched: 13.

The rearrangement uses TRBV5-4 and TRBJ2-6; D gene uncertain. Germline CDR1 SGHNT, CDR2 YYREEE (reference sequence). The V gene lost 5 bases and the J gene lost 6 bases, with 12 bases spanning the gap. This CDR3 contains 14 residues. Written as DNA, the CDR3 is TGTGCCAGCAGTTTTGACACATCGGCCAACGTCCTGACTTTC. As protein: CASSFDTSANVLTF.

The rearrangement links TRBV4-2 to TRBJ2-1; 9 positions agree with TRBD2. The germline V gene encodes CDR1 LGHNA and CDR2 YNFKEQ. V dropped 0 bases and J dropped 9; count of bases not matched to a gene: 9. The CDR3 sequence is 16 residues long. CDR3 loop: CASSQDLASGVGEQFF. The CDR3, as DNA: TGTGCCAGCAGCCAAGATTTGGCTAGCGGGGTGGGTGAGCAGTTCTTC.

Details on this clone: Additional DNA sequences in this sample encode the identical CDR3. The chain recombines TRBV7-9 with TRBJ2-7, with 7 bases that match TRBD2. The CDR3 length is 12 residues. The J segment lost 6 bases and the V segment lost 1 base, leaving 0 bases of the junction unmatched. CDR1 is SEHNR and CDR2 is FQNEAQ in the germline V gene (reference sequence). CDR3 coding DNA: TGTGCCAGCAGCTTAGGCGGGGGCGAGCAGTACTTC. Translation: CASSLGGGEQYF.

V usage is TRBV19 and J usage is TRBJ1-5; possible D gene TRBD1, 6 bases. This CDR3 has 15 residues. Germline CDR1 is LNHDA and CDR2 is SQIVND (reference sequence). V lost 3 bases, J lost 0 bases, and 9 bases lay in between. In DNA form, the CDR3 reads TGTGCCAGTAGTATGGACAGAAATAGCAATCAGCCCCAGCATTTT. It translates to CASSMDRNSNQPQHF.

This clone showed up just once. The rearrangement links TRBV10-3 to TRBJ1-1; tentative D call: TRBD1 (6 bases). CDR3 length: 15 residues. Trimming took off 2 bases at V and 5 bases at J, with 15 bases between the two ends. Germline V gene data show CDR1 as ENHRY and CDR2 as SYGVKD. In DNA, the CDR3 is TGTGCCATCAGTGAGGGGAAAGGGGGAGGAACTGAAGCTTTCTTT. Protein product: CAISEGKGGGTEAFF.

The V and J genes are TRBV5-1 and TRBJ2-7; D not resolved. CDR3 length: 12 residues. V was shortened by 3 bases and J by 5 bases, with 9 bases between the two germline ends. CDR1 is SGHRS and CDR2 is YFSETQ in the germline V gene. CDR3 coding DNA: TGCGCCAGCAGCTCCCTTAGTAACGAGCAGTACTTC. Protein: CASSSLSNEQYF.

The V call is TRBV6-6, the J call TRBJ1-4, with 8 bases identical to TRBD1. The ends lost 5 bases at V and 7 bases at J; junction bases unmatched: 9. This CDR3 contains 15 residues. Germline CDR1 reads MNHNY; CDR2 reads SVGAGI (reference sequence). The CDR3 spells CASSTIGTGGEKLFF. The DNA for the CDR3 is TGTGCCAGCAGTACGATCGGGACAGGAGGTGAAAAACTGTTTTTT.